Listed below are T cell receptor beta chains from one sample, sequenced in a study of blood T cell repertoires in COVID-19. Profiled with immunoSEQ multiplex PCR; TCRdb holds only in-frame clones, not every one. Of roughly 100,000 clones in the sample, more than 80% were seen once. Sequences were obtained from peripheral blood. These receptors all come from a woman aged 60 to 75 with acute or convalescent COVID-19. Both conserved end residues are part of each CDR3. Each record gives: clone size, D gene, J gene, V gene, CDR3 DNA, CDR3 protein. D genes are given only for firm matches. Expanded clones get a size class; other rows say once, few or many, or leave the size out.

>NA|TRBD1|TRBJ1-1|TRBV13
TGTGCCAGCAGCTTGCAGGGGGCACGGACTGAAGCTTTCTTT
CASSLQGARTEAFF
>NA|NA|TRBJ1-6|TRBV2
TGTGCCAGCAGACCCGGGACAAGTAATTCACCCCTCCACTTT
CASRPGTSNSPLHF
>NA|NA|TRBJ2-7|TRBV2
TGTGCCAGCAAGAGGGTAGGCGAGCAGTACTTC
CASKRVGEQYF
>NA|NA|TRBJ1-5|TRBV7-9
TGTGCCAGCAGCTTAGACGGGTTTCAGCCCCAGCATTTT
CASSLDGFQPQHF
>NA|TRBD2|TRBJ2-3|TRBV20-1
TGCAGTGCTAGTTTTGGGACTAGCGGCGGCACAGATACGCAGTATTTT
CSASFGTSGGTDTQYF
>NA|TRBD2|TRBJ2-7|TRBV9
TGTGCCAGCAGCGTACAGGCGGGGGTCGACTACGAGCAGTACTTC
CASSVQAGVDYEQYF
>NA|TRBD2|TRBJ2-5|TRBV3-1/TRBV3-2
TGTGCCAGCAGCCATTGGAGACTAGCGCAAGAGACCCAGTACTTC
CASSHWRLAQETQYF
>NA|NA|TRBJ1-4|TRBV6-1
TGTGCCAGCAGTTTTAGACTCAAAGACAATGAAAAACTGTTTTTT
CASSFRLKDNEKLFF
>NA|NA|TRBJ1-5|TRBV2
TGTGCCAGCAGTACAGGGTTAAATCAGCCCCAGCATTTT
CASSTGLNQPQHF
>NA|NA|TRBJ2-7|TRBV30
TGTGCCTGGAGTCCCGGGGGGCTTCTTTATGAGCAGTACTTC
CAWSPGGLLYEQYF
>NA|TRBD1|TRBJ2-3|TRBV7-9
TGTGCCAGCAGTCCCCTTGGACAGGTCACAGATACGCAGTATTTT
CASSPLGQVTDTQYF
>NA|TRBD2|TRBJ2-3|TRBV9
TGTGCCAGCAGCGGAAGACTAGCGGGAGAAACAGATACGCAGTATTTT
CASSGRLAGETDTQYF
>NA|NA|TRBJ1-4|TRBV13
TGTGCCAGCAGCCTCCGTACGGATGAAAAACTGTTTTTT
CASSLRTDEKLFF
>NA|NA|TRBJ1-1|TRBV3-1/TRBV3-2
TGTGCCAGCAGCCAAGGGTTTCGGGATGAAGCTTTCTTT
CASSQGFRDEAFF
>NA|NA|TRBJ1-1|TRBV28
TGTGCCAGCAGTCTGGGGGGGGCCATGAACACTGAAGCTTTCTTT
CASSLGGAMNTEAFF
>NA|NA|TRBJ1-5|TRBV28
TGTGCCAGCAGTTTGGCCCGCGGGGGGCAAGGTCAGCCCCAGCATTTT
CASSLARGGQGQPQHF
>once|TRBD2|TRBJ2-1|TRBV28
TGTGCCAGCAGTTTATGGGGGACTAGCGGTCTGTTCAATGAGCAGTTCTTC
CASSLWGTSGLFNEQFF
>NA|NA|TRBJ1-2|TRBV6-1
TGTGCCAGCAGCCCGACAGCTTATGGCTACACCTTC
CASSPTAYGYTF
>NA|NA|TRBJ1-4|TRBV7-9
TGTGCCAGCAGCTTAGATGGAGCAACTAATGAAAAACTGTTTTTT
CASSLDGATNEKLFF
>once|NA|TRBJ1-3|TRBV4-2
TGTGCCAGCAGCCAAATATTAGGAGCTGGAAACACCATATATTTT
CASSQILGAGNTIYF
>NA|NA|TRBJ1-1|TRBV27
TGTGCCAGCAGTTTGTTAGAGAACACTGAAGCTTTCTTT
CASSLLENTEAFF
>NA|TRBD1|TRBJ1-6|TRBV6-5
TGTGCCAGCCGAGGGACAGGGAATAATTCACCCCTCCACTTT
CASRGTGNNSPLHF
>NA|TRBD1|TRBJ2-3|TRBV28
TGTGCCAGCAGTCAGGGGGCTCGGGGGACAGATACGCAGTATTTT
CASSQGARGTDTQYF
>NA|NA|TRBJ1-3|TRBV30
TGTGCCTGGAGTGCCACAGCTGGAAACACCATATATTTT
CAWSATAGNTIYF
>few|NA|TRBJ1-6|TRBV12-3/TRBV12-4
TGTGCCAGCAGTTTAGCGCCGGATTCACCCCTCCACTTT
CASSLAPDSPLHF
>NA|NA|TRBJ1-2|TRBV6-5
TGTGCCAGCAGCCCCGGGACACCTTATGGCTACACCTTC
CASSPGTPYGYTF
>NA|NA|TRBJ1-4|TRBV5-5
TGTGCCAGCAGCTTCGACGGGGAGAATGAAAAACTGTTTTTT
CASSFDGENEKLFF
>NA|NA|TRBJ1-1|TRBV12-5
TGTGCTAGTGGTTGGGGGGGGTTGAACACTGAAGCTTTCTTT
CASGWGGLNTEAFF
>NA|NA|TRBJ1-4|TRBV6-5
TGTGCCAGCAGTTTCCCGGGACCCAGGGGTGAAAAACTGTTTTTT
CASSFPGPRGEKLFF
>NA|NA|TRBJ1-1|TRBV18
TGTGCCAGCACGCGACGAGCGGACACTGAAGCTTTCTTT
CASTRRADTEAFF
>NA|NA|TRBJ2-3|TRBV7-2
TGTGCCAGCAGCTTAAGTGGTAGCGGAATCAGGGTTGATACGCAGTATTTT
CASSLSGSGIRVDTQYF
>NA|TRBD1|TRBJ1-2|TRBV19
TGTGCCAGTAGTCCGGGACAGAACTATGGCTACACCTTC
CASSPGQNYGYTF
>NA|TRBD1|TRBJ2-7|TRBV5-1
TGCGCCAGCAGCTCTCGACAGGGTGTCTACGAGCAGTACTTC
CASSSRQGVYEQYF
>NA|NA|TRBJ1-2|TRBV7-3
TGTGCCAGCAGCCCCTCGTCCCCCGGACTTAGGATGACCTTC
CASSPSSPGLRMTF
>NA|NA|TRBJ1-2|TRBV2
TGTGCCAGCAGTGAAAAGCCCGGGGTGGGTGGCTACACCTTC
CASSEKPGVGGYTF
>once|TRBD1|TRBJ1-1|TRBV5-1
TGCGCCAGCAGCTTAGGGACAGGCATGAACACTGAAGCTTTCTTT
CASSLGTGMNTEAFF
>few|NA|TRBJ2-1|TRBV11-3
TGTGCCAGCAGCAACCGGAGGGCGGCCTACAATGAGCAGTTCTTC
CASSNRRAAYNEQFF
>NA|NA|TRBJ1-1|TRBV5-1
TGCGCCAGCTCCCATCAGGGGCCTCCCACTGAAGCTTTCTTT
CASSHQGPPTEAFF
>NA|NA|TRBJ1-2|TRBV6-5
TGTGCCAGCAAGGCCAGGGCTAGCGCTAACTATGGCTACACCTTC
CASKARASANYGYTF
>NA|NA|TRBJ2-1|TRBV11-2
TGTGCCAGCAGCTTAGATCGCCAGAATGAGCAGTTCTTC
CASSLDRQNEQFF
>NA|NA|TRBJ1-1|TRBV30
TGTGCCTGGGCGGTGGGGGGAGGCTTGAGAACTGAAGCTTTCTTT
CAWAVGGGLRTEAFF
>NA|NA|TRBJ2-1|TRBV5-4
TGTGCCAGCAGCTTGGGAGGAGGCCAGAATGAGCAGTTCTTC
CASSLGGGQNEQFF
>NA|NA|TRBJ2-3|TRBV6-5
TGTGCCAGCAGTTACTCGAGCGTGCAAGATACGCAGTATTTT
CASSYSSVQDTQYF
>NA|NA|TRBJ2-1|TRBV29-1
TGCAGCGTACCTAAAGGTGTCGGAGGCCCTCCCTCCTACAATGAGCAGTTCTTC
CSVPKGVGGPPSYNEQFF
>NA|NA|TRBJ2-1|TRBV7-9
TGTGCCAGCAGCTCGACAGCTGACTACAATGAGCAGTTCTTC
CASSSTADYNEQFF
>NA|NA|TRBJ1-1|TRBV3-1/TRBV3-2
TGTGCCAGCAGCCAAGAAGCCCTTTTTACGGCGGTGAACACTGAAGCTTTCTTT
CASSQEALFTAVNTEAFF
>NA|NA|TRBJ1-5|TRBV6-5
TGTGCCAGCAGTATTACAGATAGCAATCAGCCCCAGCATTTT
CASSITDSNQPQHF
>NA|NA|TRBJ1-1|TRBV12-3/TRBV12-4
TGTGCCAGCAGTTTACCCGGGTGGACTGAAGCTTTCTTT
CASSLPGWTEAFF
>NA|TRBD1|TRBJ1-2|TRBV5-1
TGCGCCAGCAGCTGGGGACAGGGCTCTAACTATGGCTACACCTTC
CASSWGQGSNYGYTF
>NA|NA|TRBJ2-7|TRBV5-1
TGCGCCAGCAGCCCGGGACAAATAAGCTACGAGCAGTACTTC
CASSPGQISYEQYF
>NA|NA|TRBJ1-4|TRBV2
TGTGCCAGCAGGACCAGGTTAACTAATGAAAAACTGTTTTTT
CASRTRLTNEKLFF
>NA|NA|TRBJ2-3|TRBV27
TGTGCCAGCAGTTCGTACACAGATACGCAGTATTTT
CASSSYTDTQYF
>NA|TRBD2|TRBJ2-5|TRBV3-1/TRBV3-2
TGTGCCAGCAGCCAAGCTAGCGGGAGGTTGGGGGAGACCCAGTACTTC
CASSQASGRLGETQYF
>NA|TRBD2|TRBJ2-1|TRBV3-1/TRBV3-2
TGTGCCAGCAGCCAAGATCAACGACTAGCGAGCTACAATGAGCAGTTCTTC
CASSQDQRLASYNEQFF
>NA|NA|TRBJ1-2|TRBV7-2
TGTGCCAGCAGCTTAGGGCAGTTCTATGGCTACACCTTC
CASSLGQFYGYTF
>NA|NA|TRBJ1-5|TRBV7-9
TGTGCCAGCAGCTCCGGGGACACTTTAAATCAGCCCCAGCATTTT
CASSSGDTLNQPQHF